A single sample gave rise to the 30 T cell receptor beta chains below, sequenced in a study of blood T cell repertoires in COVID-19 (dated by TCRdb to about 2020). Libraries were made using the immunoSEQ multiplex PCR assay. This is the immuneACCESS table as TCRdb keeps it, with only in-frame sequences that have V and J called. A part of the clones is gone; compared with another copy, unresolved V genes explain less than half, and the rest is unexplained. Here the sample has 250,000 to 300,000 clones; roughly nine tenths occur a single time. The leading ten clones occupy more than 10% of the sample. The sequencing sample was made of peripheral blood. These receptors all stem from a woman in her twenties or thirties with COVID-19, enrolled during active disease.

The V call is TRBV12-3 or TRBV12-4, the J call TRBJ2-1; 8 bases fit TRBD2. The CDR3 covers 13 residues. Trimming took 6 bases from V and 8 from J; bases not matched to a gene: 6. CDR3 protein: CASSGRGVYEQFF. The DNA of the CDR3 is TGTGCCAGCAGCGGGCGGGGGGTCTATGAGCAGTTCTTC.

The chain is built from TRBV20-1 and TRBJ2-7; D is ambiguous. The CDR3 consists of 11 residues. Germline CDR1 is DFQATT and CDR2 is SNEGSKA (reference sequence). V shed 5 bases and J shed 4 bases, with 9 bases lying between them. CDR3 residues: CSASQVYEQYF. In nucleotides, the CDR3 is TGCAGTGCTTCCCAGGTTTACGAGCAGTACTTC.

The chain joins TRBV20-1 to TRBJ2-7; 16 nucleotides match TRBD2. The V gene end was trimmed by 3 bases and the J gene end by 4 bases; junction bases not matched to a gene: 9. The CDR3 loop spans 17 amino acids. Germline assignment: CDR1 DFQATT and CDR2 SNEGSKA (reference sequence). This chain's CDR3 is CSASTGTSGGARYEQYF. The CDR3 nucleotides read TGCAGTGCTAGTACCGGGACTAGCGGGGGGGCCAGGTACGAGCAGTACTTC.

Written as DNA, the CDR3 is TGTGCCAGCAGCGGGGGTTATAGCAATCAGCCCCAGCATTTT. Translating gives CASSGGYSNQPQHF. The chain recombines TRBV27 with TRBJ1-5; a weak D match, TRBD1 (5 bases). CDR1 and CDR2 from the germline V gene are MNHEY and SMNVEV (reference sequence). V dropped 6 bases and J dropped 0 bases, with 9 bases sitting between them. This CDR3 contains 14 residues.

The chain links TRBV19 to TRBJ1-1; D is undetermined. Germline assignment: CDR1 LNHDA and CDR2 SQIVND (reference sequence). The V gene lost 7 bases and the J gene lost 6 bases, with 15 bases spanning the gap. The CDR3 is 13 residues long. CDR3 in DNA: TGTGCCAGTACCGGGGTTTTTACCCCTGAAGCTTTCTTT. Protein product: CASTGVFTPEAFF.

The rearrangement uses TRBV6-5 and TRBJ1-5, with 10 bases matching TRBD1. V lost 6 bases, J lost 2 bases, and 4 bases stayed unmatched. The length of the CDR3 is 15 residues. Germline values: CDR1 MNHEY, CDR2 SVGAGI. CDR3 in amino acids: CASRPTGGGNQPQHF. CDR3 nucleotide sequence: TGTGCCAGCAGGCCGACAGGGGGCGGCAATCAGCCCCAGCATTTT.

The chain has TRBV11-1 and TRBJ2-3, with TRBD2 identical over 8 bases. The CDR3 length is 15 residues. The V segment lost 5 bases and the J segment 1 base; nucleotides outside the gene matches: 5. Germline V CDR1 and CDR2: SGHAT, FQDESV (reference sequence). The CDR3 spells CASSLGGAGTDTQYF. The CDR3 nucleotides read TGTGCCAGCAGCCTCGGGGGGGCCGGCACAGATACGCAGTATTTT.

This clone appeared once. The CDR3 region has the DNA TGCGCCAGCAGCCTTAGCGGGGGGGTCTCCTACGAGCAGTACTTC. This codes for CASSLSGGVSYEQYF. The V gene is TRBV4-1, the J gene TRBJ2-7; TRBD2 aligns across 11 bases. CDR3 length equals 15 residues. V lost 4 bases to trimming and J lost 0 bases; unmatched junction nucleotides: 2. The germline gives CDR1 MGHRA, CDR2 YSYEKL.

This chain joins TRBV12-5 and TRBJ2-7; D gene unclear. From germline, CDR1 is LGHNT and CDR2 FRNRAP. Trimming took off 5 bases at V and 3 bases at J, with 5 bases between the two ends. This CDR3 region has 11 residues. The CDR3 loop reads CASGTNYEQYF. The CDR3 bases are TGTGCTAGTGGTACTAACTACGAGCAGTACTTC.

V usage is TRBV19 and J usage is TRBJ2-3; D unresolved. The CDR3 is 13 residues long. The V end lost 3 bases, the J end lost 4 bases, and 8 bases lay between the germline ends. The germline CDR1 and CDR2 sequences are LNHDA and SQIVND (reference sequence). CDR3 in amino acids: CASSMNVADTQYF. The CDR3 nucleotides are TGTGCCAGTAGTATGAACGTAGCAGATACGCAGTATTTT.

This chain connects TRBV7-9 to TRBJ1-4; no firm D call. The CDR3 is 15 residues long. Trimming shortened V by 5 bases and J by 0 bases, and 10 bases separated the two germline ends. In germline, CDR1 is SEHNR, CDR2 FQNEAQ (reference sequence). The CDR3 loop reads CASSPGSSTNEKLFF. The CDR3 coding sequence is TGTGCCAGCAGCCCAGGAAGTTCAACTAATGAAAAACTGTTTTTT.

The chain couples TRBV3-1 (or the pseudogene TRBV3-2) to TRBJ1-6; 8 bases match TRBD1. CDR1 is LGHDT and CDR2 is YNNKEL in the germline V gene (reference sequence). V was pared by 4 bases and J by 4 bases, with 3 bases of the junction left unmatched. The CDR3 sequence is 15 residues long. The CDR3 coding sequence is TGTGCCAGCAGCCTTGGACAGGGTTATAATTCACCCCTCCACTTT. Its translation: CASSLGQGYNSPLHF.

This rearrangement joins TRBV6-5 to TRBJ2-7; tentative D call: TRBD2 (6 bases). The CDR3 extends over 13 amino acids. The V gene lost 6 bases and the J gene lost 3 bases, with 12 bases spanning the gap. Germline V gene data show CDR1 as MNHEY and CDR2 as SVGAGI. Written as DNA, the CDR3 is TGTGCCAGCAGCAGGGACTTACGCTACGAGCAGTACTTC. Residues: CASSRDLRYEQYF.

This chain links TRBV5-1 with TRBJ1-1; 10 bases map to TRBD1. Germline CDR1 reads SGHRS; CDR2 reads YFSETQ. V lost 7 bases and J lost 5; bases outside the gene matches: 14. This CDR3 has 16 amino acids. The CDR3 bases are TGCGCCAGCCACCTCGGACAGGGGGGATTCAATACTGAAGCTTTCTTT. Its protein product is CASHLGQGGFNTEAFF.

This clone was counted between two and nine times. This CDR3 reads CASSLLGGANTEAFF. In DNA form, the CDR3 reads TGCGCCAGCAGCTTGCTAGGGGGGGCGAACACTGAAGCTTTCTTT. The J gene is TRBJ1-1, the V gene TRBV5-1; D may be TRBD1 (6 bases). Germline values: CDR1 SGHRS, CDR2 YFSETQ. V was pared by 1 base and J by 1 base, with 11 bases between. The CDR3 consists of 15 residues. Filled out from reference TRBV5-1 and TRBJ1-1, the complete variable domain reads KAGVTQTPRYLIKTRGQQVTLSCSPISGHRSVSWYQQTPGQGLQFLFEYFSETQRNKGNFPGRFSGRQFSNSRSEMNVSTLELGDSALYLCASSLLGGANTEAFFGQGTRLTVV.

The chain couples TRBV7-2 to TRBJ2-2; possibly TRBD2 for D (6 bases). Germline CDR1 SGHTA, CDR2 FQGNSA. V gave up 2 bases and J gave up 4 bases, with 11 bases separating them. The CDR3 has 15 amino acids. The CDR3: CASSLWTTLTGELFF. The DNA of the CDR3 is TGTGCCAGCAGCTTATGGACTACCCTCACCGGGGAGCTGTTTTTT.

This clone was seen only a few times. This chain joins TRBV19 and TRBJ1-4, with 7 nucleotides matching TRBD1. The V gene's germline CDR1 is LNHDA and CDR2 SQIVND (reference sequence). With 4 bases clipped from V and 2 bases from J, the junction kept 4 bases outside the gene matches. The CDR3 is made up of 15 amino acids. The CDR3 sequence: CASSTPRGTNEKLFF. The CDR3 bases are TGTGCCAGTAGTACGCCCAGGGGGACTAATGAAAAACTGTTTTTT.

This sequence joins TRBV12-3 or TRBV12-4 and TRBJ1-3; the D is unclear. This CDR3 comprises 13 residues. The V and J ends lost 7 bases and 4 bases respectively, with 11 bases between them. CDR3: CASMSRGGNTIYF. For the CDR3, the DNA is TGTGCCAGCATGAGCCGCGGAGGAAACACCATATATTTT.

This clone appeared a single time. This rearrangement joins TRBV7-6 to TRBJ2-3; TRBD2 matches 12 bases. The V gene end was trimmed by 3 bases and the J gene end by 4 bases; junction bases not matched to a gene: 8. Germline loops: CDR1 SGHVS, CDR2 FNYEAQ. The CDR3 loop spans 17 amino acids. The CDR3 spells CASSFTSGGPAADTQYF. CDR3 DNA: TGTGCCAGCAGCTTTACTAGCGGGGGGCCTGCGGCAGATACGCAGTATTTT.

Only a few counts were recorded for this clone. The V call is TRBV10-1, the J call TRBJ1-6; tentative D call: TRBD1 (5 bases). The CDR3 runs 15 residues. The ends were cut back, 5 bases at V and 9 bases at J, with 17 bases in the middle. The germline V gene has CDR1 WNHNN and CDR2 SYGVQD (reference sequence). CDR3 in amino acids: CASSRGRGVPSPLHF. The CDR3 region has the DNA TGCGCCAGCAGTCGTGGTCGGGGGGTACCTTCACCCCTCCACTTT.

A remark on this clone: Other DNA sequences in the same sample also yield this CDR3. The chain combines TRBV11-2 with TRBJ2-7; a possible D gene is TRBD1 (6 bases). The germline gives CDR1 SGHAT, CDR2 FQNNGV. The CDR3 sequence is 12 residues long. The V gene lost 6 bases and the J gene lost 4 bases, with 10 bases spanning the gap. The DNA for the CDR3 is TGTGCCAGCAGGCATACAGGGTACGAGCAGTACTTC. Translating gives CASRHTGYEQYF.

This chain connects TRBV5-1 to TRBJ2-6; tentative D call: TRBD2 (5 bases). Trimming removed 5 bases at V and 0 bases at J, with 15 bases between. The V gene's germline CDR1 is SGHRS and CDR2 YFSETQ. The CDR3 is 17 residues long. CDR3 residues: CASRRATPFSGANVLTF. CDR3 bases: TGCGCCAGCAGGAGGGCCACCCCCTTCTCTGGGGCCAACGTCCTGACTTTC.

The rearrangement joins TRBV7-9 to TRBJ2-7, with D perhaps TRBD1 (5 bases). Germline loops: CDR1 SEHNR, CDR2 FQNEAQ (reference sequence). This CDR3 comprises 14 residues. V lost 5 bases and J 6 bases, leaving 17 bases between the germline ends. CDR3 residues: CASSPPRTPAEQYF. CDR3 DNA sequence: TGTGCCAGCAGCCCTCCCCGGACACCCGCCGAGCAGTACTTC. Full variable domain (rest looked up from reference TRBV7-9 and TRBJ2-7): DTGVSQNPRHKITKRGQNVTFRCDPISEHNRLYWYRQTLGQGPEFLTYFQNEAQLEKSRLLSDRFSAERPKGSFSTLEIQRTEQGDSAMYLCASSPPRTPAEQYFGPGTRLTVT.

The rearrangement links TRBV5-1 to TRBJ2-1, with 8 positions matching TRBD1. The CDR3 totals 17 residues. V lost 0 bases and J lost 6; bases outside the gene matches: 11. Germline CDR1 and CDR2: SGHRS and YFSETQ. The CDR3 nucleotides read TGCGCCAGCAGCTTGGCCCCGTTGGGGACAGGAGCCAATGAGCAGTTCTTC. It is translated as CASSLAPLGTGANEQFF.

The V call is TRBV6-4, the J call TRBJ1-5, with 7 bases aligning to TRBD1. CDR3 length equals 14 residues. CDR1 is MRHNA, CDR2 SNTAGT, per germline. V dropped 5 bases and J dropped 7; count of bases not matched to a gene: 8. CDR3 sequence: CASSNRGGGQPQHF. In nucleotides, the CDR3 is TGTGCCAGCAGTAACAGGGGTGGGGGACAGCCCCAGCATTTT.

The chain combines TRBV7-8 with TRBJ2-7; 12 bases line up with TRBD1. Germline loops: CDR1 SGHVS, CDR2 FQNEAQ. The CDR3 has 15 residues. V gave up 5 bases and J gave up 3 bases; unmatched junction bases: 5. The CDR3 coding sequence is TGTGCCAGCAGCCGAGGGACAGGGGGCTACTACGAGCAGTACTTC. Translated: CASSRGTGGYYEQYF.

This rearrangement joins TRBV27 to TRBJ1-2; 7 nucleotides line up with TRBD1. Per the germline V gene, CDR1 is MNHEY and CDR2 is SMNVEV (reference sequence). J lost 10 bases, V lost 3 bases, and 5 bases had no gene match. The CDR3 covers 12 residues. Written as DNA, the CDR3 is TGTGCCAGCAGTTTCTCGGGACAGTACTACACCTTC. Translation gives CASSFSGQYYTF.

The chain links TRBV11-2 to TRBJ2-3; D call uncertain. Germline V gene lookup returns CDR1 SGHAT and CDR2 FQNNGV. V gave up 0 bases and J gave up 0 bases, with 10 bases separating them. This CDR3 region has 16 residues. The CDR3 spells CASSLEFIVSTDTQYF. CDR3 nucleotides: TGTGCCAGCAGCTTAGAGTTTATAGTAAGCACAGATACGCAGTATTTT.

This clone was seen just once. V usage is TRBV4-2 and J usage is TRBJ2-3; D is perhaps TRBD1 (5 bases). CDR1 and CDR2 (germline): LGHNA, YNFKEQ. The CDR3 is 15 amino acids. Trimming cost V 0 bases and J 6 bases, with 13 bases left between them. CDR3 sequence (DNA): TGTGCCAGCAGCCAAGATGGGGCGGTCTATGATACGCAGTATTTT. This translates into CASSQDGAVYDTQYF.

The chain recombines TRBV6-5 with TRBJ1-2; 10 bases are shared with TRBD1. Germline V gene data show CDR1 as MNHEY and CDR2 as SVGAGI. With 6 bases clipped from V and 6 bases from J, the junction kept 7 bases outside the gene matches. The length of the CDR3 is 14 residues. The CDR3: CASRPRTGGNGYTF. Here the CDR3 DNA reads TGTGCCAGCAGACCCAGGACAGGGGGAAATGGCTACACCTTC.